This entry lists 5 T cell receptor beta chains sequenced from one sample in a study. TCRdb called the 5' RACE reads again in MiXCR, with one record for every CDR3 protein. The data show 8,500 to 9,000 distinct CDR3 sequences, 25% to 30% seen once. The specimen was naive CD4+ T cells sorted from a lymph node. Stated subset: naive CD4+ T cells, CD4+CD45RA+CD25-. All receptors derive from a female donor with breast cancer.

There are a few counts of this clonotype. The CDR3 is CSARDAGLAGREQYF. CDR3 sequence (DNA): TGCAGTGCTAGAGACGCTGGACTAGCGGGACGCGAGCAGTACTTC. J is TRBJ2-7 and V is TRBV20-1; 12 bases agree with TRBD2. The trim removed 0 bases at V and 6 bases at J, leaving 6 bases unmatched. This CDR3 has 15 residues. Germline CDR1 and CDR2: DFQATT and SNEGSKA (reference sequence).

The table lists this clonotype with a few counts. This rearrangement joins TRBV10-1 to TRBJ2-1, with 9 bases matching TRBD2. The CDR3 extends over 15 amino acids. J lost 7 bases, V lost 4 bases, and 8 bases had no gene match. CDR1 WNHNN and CDR2 SYGVQD come from the germline V gene (reference sequence). CDR3 coding DNA: TGCGCCAGCAGTGGTCAAGCGGGAGGTTATAATGAGCAGTTCTTC. Its translation: CASSGQAGGYNEQFF.

The CDR3 nucleotides read TGCGCCAGCAGCTTGCGGGAGCATGGGATGGATACGCAGTATTTT. Protein product: CASSLREHGMDTQYF. This chain links TRBV5-1 with TRBJ2-3; weak D call: TRBD2 (6 bases). CDR1 is SGHRS and CDR2 is YFSETQ in the germline V gene. CDR3 size: 15 residues. With 1 base removed from V and 6 bases from J, the gap between germline ends came to 15 bases.

V is TRBV12-5 and J is TRBJ2-7, with unresolved D. V lost 8 bases and J lost 1, with 12 bases in between. The germline V gene has CDR1 LGHNT and CDR2 FRNRAP. The CDR3 sequence is 13 residues long. The CDR3 nucleotides are TGTGCTAGTAGGGCAGATATATCCTACGAGCAGTACTTC. Its protein is CASRADISYEQYF.

By its share, this clonotype is medium-sized. The V gene is TRBV15, the J gene TRBJ2-1; 10 nucleotides match TRBD1. The CDR3 is 15 residues long. The ends lost 1 base at V and 9 bases at J; junction bases unmatched: 6. Looked up from germline, CDR1 is LNHNV and CDR2 is YYDKDF (reference sequence). CDR3 in DNA: TGTGCCACCAGCAGAGGAGGACAGGGGGAGGGTGAGCAGTTCTTC. Translating gives CATSRGGQGEGEQFF. The full variable domain, its missing parts supplied by reference TRBV15 and TRBJ2-1, is DAMVIQNPRYQVTQFGKPVTLSCSQTLNHNVMYWYQQKSSQAPKLLFHYYDKDFNNEADTPDNFQSRRPNTSFCFLDIRSPGLGDTAMYLCATSRGGQGEGEQFFGPGTRLTVL.